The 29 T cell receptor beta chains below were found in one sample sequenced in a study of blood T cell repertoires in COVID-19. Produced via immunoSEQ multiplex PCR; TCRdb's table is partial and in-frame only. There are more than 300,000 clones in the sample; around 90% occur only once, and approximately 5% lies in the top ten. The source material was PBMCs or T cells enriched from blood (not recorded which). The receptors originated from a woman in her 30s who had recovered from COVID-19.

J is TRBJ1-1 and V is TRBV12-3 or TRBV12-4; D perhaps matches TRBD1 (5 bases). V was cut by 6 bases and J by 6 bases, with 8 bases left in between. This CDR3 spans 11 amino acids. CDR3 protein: CASRGPSEAFF. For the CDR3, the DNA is TGTGCCAGCAGGGGGCCCTCTGAAGCTTTCTTT.

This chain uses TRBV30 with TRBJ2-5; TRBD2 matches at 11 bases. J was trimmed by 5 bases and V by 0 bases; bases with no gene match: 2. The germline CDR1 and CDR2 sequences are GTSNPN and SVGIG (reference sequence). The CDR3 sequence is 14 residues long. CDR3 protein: CAWSVVAGGETQYF. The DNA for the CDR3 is TGTGCCTGGAGTGTGGTAGCGGGGGGGGAGACCCAGTACTTC.

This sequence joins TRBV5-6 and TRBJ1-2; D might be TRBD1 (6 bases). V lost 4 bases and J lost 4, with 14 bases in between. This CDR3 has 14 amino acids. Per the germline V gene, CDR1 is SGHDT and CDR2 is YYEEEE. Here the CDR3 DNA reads TGTGCCAGCAGCCCGTGGGGGCGCGGCTATGGCTACACCTTC. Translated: CASSPWGRGYGYTF. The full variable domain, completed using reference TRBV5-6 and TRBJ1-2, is DAGVTQSPTHLIKTRGQQVTLRCSPKSGHDTVSWYQQALGQGPQFIFQYYEEEERQRGNFPDRFSGHQFPNYSSELNVNALLLGDSALYLCASSPWGRGYGYTFGSGTRLTVV.

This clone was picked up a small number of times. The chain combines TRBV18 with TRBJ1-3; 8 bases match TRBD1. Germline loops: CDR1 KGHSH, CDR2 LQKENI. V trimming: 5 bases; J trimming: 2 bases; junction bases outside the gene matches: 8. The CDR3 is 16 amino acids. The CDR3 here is CASSTDQTGAGNTIYF. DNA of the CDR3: TGTGCCAGCTCAACGGACCAGACAGGGGCTGGAAACACCATATATTTT.

CDR3 in amino acids: CASSPGQAGHGYTF. DNA of the CDR3: TGTGCCAGCAGTCCGGGACAGGCCGGCCATGGCTACACCTTC. This sequence joins TRBV6-5 and TRBJ1-2, with 8 bases fitting TRBD1. The germline V gene encodes CDR1 MNHEY and CDR2 SVGAGI. Germline trimming cut 5 bases from V and 6 bases from J; bases unmatched to any gene: 8. This CDR3 has 14 residues.

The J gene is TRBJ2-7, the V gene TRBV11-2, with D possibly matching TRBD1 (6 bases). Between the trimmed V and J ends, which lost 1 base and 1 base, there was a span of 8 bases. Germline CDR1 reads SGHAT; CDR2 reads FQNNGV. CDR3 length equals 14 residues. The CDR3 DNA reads TGTGCCAGCAGCTTAGGAAGGGGGTCCTACGAGCAGTACTTC. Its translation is CASSLGRGSYEQYF.

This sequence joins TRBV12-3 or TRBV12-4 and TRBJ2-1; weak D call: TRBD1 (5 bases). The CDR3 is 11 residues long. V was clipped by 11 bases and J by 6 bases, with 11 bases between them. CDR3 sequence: CASRRGNEQFF. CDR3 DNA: TGTGCCTCCCGAAGGGGCAATGAGCAGTTCTTC.

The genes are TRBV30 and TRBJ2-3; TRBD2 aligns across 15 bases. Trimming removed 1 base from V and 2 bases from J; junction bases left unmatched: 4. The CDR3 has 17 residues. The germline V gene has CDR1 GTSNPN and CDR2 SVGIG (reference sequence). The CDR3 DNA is TGTGCCTGGAGTGGGACTAGCGGGGGGGGTACCACAGATACGCAGTATTTT. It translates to CAWSGTSGGGTTDTQYF.

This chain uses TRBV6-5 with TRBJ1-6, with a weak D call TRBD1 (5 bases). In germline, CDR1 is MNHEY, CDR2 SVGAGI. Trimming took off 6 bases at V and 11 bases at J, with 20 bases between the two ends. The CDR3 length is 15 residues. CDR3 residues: CASRPVTGGRTPLHF. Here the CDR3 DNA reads TGTGCCAGCAGGCCAGTCACCGGGGGGAGGACACCCCTCCACTTT.

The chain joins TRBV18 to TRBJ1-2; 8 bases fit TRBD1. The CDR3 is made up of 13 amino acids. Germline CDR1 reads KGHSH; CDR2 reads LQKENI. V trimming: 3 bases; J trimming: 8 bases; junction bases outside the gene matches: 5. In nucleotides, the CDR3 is TGTGCCAGCTCACCTCAGGGGGCTCGGGGCTACACCTTC. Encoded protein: CASSPQGARGYTF.

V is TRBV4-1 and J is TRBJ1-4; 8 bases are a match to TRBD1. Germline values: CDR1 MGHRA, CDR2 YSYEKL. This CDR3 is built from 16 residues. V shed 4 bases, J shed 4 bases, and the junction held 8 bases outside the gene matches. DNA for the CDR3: TGCGCCAGCAGCCGCGAACAGGGGGAGGGTAATGAAAAACTGTTTTTT. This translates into CASSREQGEGNEKLFF.

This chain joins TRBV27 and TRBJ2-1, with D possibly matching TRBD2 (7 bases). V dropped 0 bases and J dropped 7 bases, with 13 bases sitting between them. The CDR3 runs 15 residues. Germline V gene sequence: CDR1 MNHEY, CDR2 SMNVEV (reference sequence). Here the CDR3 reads CASSLSGGAWNEQFF. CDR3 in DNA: TGTGCCAGCAGTTTATCGGGGGGGGCATGGAATGAGCAGTTCTTC.

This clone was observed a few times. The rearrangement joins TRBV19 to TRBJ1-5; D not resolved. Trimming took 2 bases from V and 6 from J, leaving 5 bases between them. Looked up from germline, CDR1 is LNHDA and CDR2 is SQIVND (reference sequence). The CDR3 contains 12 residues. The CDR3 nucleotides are TGTGCCAGTAGTATATACGGTCAGCCCCAGCATTTT. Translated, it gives CASSIYGQPQHF.

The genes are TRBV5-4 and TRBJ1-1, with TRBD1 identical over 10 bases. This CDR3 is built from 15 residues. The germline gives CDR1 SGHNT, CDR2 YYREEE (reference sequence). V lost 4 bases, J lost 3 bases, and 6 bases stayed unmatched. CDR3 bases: TGTGCCAGCAGCCAAGCGACAGGGGGCTACACTGAAGCTTTCTTT. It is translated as CASSQATGGYTEAFF.

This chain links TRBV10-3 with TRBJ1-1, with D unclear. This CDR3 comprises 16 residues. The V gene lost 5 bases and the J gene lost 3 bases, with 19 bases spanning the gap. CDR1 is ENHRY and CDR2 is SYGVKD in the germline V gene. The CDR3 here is CAISSAGRNGDTEAFF. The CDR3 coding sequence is TGTGCCATCAGTTCCGCGGGGAGGAACGGGGACACTGAAGCTTTCTTT.

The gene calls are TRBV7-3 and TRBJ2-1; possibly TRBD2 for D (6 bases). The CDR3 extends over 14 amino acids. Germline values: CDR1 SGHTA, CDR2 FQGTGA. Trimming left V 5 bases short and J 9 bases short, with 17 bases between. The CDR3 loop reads CASSTRGAGSEQFF. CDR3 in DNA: TGTGCCAGCAGCACGCGCGGGGCGGGGAGTGAGCAGTTCTTC.

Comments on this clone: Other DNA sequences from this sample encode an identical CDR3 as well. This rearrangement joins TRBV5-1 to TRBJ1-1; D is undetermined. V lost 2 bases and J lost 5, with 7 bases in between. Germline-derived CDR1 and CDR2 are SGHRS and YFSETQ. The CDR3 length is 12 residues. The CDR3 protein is CASSFSGTEAFF. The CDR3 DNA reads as TGCGCCAGCAGCTTCTCGGGGACTGAAGCTTTCTTT.

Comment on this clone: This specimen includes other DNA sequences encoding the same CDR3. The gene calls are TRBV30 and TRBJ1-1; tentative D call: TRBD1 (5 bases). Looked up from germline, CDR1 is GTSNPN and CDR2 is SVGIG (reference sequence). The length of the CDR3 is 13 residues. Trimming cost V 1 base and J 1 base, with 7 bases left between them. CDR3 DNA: TGTGCCTGGAGTGGGCAGGGGAACACTGAAGCTTTCTTT. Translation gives CAWSGQGNTEAFF. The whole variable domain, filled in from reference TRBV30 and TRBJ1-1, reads SQTIHQWPATLVQPVGSPLSLECTVEGTSNPNLYWYRQAAGRGLQLLFYSVGIGQISSEVPQNLSASRPQDRQFILSSKKLLLSDSGFYLCAWSGQGNTEAFFGQGTRLTVV.

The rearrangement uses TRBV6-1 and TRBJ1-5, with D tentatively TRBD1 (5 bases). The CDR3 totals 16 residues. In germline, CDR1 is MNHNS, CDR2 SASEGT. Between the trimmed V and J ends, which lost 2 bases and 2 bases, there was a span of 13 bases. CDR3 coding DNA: TGTGCCAGCAGTGAACTTGGGGGGAAGGGCAATCAGCCCCAGCATTTT. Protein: CASSELGGKGNQPQHF.

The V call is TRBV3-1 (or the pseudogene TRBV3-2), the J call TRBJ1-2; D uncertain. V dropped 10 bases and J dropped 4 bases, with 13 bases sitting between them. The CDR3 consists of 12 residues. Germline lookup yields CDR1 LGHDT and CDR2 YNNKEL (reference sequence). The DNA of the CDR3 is TGTGCCACCCATCAAGCGGGCTATGGCTACACCTTC. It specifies CATHQAGYGYTF.

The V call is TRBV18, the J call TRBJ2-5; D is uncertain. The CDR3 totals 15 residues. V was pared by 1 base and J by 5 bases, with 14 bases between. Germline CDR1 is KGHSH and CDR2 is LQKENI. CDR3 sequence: CASSPRWQSEETQYF. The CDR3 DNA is TGTGCCAGCTCACCACGGTGGCAGAGCGAGGAGACCCAGTACTTC.

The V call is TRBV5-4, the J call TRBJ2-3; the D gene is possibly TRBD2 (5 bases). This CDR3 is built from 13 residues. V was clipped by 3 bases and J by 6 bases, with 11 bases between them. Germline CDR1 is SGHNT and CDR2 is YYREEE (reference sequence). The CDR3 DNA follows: TGTGCCAGCAGCTGGGCGGGCGAGGATACGCAGTATTTT. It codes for CASSWAGEDTQYF.

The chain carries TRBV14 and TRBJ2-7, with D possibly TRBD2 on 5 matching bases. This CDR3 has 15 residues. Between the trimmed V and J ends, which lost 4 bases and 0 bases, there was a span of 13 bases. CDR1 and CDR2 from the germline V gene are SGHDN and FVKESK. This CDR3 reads CASSRRTGSSYEQYF. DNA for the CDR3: TGTGCCAGCAGCCGACGGACGGGAAGCTCCTACGAGCAGTACTTC.

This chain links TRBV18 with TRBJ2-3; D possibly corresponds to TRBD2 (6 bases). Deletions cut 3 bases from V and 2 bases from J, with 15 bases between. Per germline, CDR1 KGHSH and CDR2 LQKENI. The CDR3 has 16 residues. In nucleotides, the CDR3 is TGTGCCAGCTCACCCGTCGCGGGGTCCTCCACAGATACGCAGTATTTT. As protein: CASSPVAGSSTDTQYF.

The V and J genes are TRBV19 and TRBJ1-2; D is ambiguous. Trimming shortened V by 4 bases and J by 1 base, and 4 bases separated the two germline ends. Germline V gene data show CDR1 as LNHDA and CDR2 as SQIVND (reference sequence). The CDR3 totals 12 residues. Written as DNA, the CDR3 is TGTGCCAGTAGTACCTTTAACTATGGCTACACCTTC. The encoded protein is CASSTFNYGYTF.

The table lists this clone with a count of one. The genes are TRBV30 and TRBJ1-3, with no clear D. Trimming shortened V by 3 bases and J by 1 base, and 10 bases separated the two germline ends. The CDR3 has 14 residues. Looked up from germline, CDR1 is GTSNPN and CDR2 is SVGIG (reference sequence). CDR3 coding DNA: TGTGCCTGGAGCCGCGGAGGGTCTGGAAACACCATATATTTT. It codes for CAWSRGGSGNTIYF.

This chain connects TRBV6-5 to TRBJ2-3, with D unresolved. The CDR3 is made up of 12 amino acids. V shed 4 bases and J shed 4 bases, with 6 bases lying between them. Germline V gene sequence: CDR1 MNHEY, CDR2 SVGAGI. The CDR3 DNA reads TGTGCCAGCAGTTCCGTCGCAGATACGCAGTATTTT. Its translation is CASSSVADTQYF.

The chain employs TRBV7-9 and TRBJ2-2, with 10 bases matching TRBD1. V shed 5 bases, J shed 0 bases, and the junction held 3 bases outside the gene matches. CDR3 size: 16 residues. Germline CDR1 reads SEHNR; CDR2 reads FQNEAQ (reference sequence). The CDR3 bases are TGTGCCAGCAGCCCTGGACAGGGGGCGAACACCGGGGAGCTGTTTTTT. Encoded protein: CASSPGQGANTGELFF.

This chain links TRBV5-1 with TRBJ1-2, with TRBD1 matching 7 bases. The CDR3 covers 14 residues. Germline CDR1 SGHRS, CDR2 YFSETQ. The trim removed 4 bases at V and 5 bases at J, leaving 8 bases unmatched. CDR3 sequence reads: CASSQIETGYGYTF. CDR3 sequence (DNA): TGCGCCAGCAGCCAAATTGAGACAGGGTATGGCTACACCTTC.